One sample yielded the 25 T cell receptor beta chains listed below, sequenced in a study of beta chain features in type 1 diabetes (dated by TCRdb to the late 2010s). Study-level results and caveats: In all four CD4+ subsets, TCRB CDR3 length was moderately but significantly shorter in type 1 diabetes patients.

The method behind the library was the immunoSEQ multiplex PCR assay. All of the isolated RNA was reverse transcribed with the High Capacity cDNA Reverse Transcription Kit, so expressed TCRB transcripts were sequenced. In its TCRdb copy, this immuneACCESS table keeps in-frame sequences only and misses some clones. Where compared with another copy, unresolved V genes explain less than half of these, and the others have no known cause. The sample includes around 250,000 clones, with about 14% observed a single time. The ten largest make up approximately 0.018% of the sample. Their antigens remain unidentified. Sequenced: naive CD4+ T cells from blood. According to the study, the label for this sample's cell subset or site signals: true naive CD4+ T cells. Receptors were obtained from a man under 40 with type 1 diabetes.

A few counts support this clone. The CDR3 loop reads CAITRDRAYGNTEAFF. In DNA form, the CDR3 reads TGTGCCATCACCCGGGACAGGGCTTATGGGAACACTGAAGCTTTCTTT. This chain joins TRBV10-3 and TRBJ1-1; the match to TRBD1 covers 9 bases. CDR1 and CDR2 from the germline V gene are ENHRY and SYGVKD. The CDR3 has 16 residues. The J segment lost 1 base and the V segment lost 7 bases, leaving 10 bases of the junction unmatched.

This clone has more than one count but fewer than ten. The chain has TRBV18 and TRBJ2-3; possibly TRBD2 for D (6 bases). The CDR3 is 14 residues long. CDR1 is KGHSH, CDR2 LQKENI, per germline. V gave up 3 bases and J gave up 6 bases, with 13 bases separating them. CDR3 DNA: TGTGCCAGCTCACCGATGAATAGCGGCGATACGCAGTATTTT. Translating gives CASSPMNSGDTQYF. The full variable domain, with the rest looked up from reference TRBV18 and TRBJ2-3, is NAGVMQNPRHLVRRRGQEARLRCSPMKGHSHVYWYRQLPEEGLKFMVYLQKENIIDESGMPKERFSAEFPKEGPSILRIQQVVRGDSAAYFCASSPMNSGDTQYFGPGTRLTVL.

Only a few counts were recorded for this clone. J is TRBJ1-2 and V is TRBV29-1, with TRBD1 matching 9 bases. There are 14 residues in the CDR3. With 7 bases clipped from V and 6 bases from J, the junction kept 12 bases outside the gene matches. The germline V gene has CDR1 SQVTM and CDR2 ANQGSEA. The CDR3 sequence: CSGTPRTGVDGYTF. CDR3 in DNA: TGCAGCGGGACCCCCCGGACAGGGGTTGATGGCTACACCTTC.

Only a few counts were recorded for this clone. CDR3 in amino acids: CASSAGQMITDTQYF. The CDR3 DNA follows: TGTGCCAGCAGTGCCGGACAGATGATCACAGATACGCAGTATTTT. J is TRBJ2-3 and V is TRBV25-1; possible D gene TRBD1, 6 bases. This CDR3 contains 15 residues. The germline gives CDR1 MGHDK, CDR2 SYGVNS. Trimming left V 4 bases short and J 2 bases short, with 13 bases between.

V usage is TRBV5-1 and J usage is TRBJ2-5; D gene unclear. Germline V gene lookup returns CDR1 SGHRS and CDR2 YFSETQ. V lost 6 bases and J lost 2, with 11 bases in between. The CDR3 extends over 13 amino acids. CDR3 DNA sequence: TGCGCCAGCAACGAGAGCCCACAAGAGACCCAGTACTTC. It yields the protein CASNESPQETQYF.

This clone has only a few counts. The V and J genes are TRBV7-9 and TRBJ1-3, with no clear D. CDR1 is SEHNR and CDR2 is FQNEAQ in the germline V gene (reference sequence). V dropped 2 bases and J dropped 2 bases, with 7 bases sitting between them. This CDR3 comprises 14 residues. CDR3 coding DNA: TGTGCCAGCAGCTTAAGCCAGGCTGGAAACACCATATATTTT. Protein: CASSLSQAGNTIYF.

The J gene is TRBJ2-5, the V gene TRBV5-1; 7 bases align to TRBD1. The CDR3 loop spans 14 amino acids. The J segment lost 1 base and the V segment lost 5 bases, leaving 5 bases of the junction unmatched. Germline CDR1 SGHRS, CDR2 YFSETQ. CDR3 in amino acids: CASRPGQLQETQYF. The CDR3 DNA reads TGCGCCAGCAGGCCGGGACAGCTCCAAGAGACCCAGTACTTC.

This clone was seen a few times. This chain connects TRBV25-1 to TRBJ2-7; 9 positions agree with TRBD1. CDR1 and CDR2 (germline): MGHDK, SYGVNS. V lost 5 bases, J lost 9 bases, and 5 bases stayed unmatched. The CDR3 length is 12 residues. The CDR3 nucleotides read TGTGCCAGCAGTAGGACAGGGGAAAGGCAGTACTTC. Translating it yields CASSRTGERQYF.

The chain links TRBV30 to TRBJ2-3; the match to TRBD2 covers 7 bases. V was pared by 4 bases and J by 4 bases, with 14 bases of the junction left unmatched. Germline values: CDR1 GTSNPN, CDR2 SVGIG (reference sequence). The CDR3 consists of 16 residues. CDR3 in amino acids: CAWKVGLADVSDTQYF. DNA for the CDR3: TGTGCCTGGAAAGTTGGGCTAGCGGACGTTTCAGATACGCAGTATTTT.

This clone occurred a few times. The rearrangement links TRBV7-9 to TRBJ2-3, with 12 positions matching TRBD2. Germline V gene data show CDR1 as SEHNR and CDR2 as FQNEAQ (reference sequence). This CDR3 has 16 residues. V gave up 5 bases and J gave up 1 base; unmatched junction bases: 4. The CDR3 spells CASSEWTSGGTDTQYF. The DNA of the CDR3 is TGTGCCAGCAGCGAATGGACTAGCGGGGGCACAGATACGCAGTATTTT. The full variable domain, rest sourced from reference TRBV7-9 and TRBJ2-3, is DTGVSQNPRHKITKRGQNVTFRCDPISEHNRLYWYRQTLGQGPEFLTYFQNEAQLEKSRLLSDRFSAERPKGSFSTLEIQRTEQGDSAMYLCASSEWTSGGTDTQYFGPGTRLTVL.

This clone was detected only a few times. The chain combines TRBV28 with TRBJ2-5; no definite D call. This CDR3 region has 14 residues. Germline V gene sequence: CDR1 MDHEN, CDR2 SYDVKM. V was pared by 5 bases and J by 9 bases, with 19 bases between. CDR3 loop: CASSPGSAPSAQYF. The CDR3 DNA follows: TGTGCCAGCAGTCCCGGCTCGGCACCAAGCGCCCAGTACTTC.

The rearrangement uses TRBV7-9 and TRBJ2-3, with D possibly TRBD1 on 7 matching bases. The CDR3 runs 14 residues. V dropped 10 bases and J dropped 3 bases, with 17 bases sitting between them. CDR1 and CDR2 (germline): SEHNR, FQNEAQ (reference sequence). For the CDR3, the DNA is TGTGCCAACACGCGACAGGGAGGAACAGATACGCAGTATTTT. It yields the protein CANTRQGGTDTQYF.

This clone was recorded a few times. This chain joins TRBV5-1 and TRBJ2-1, with D tentatively TRBD2 (5 bases). CDR3 size: 18 residues. The germline gives CDR1 SGHRS, CDR2 YFSETQ. V was pared by 2 bases and J by 0 bases, with 18 bases between. CDR3 in DNA: TGCGCCAGCAGCTTAAATCGGGCCCTAGGGAGCTCCTACAATGAGCAGTTCTTC. Amino acids: CASSLNRALGSSYNEQFF.

The table lists this clone with a few counts. The chain carries TRBV14 and TRBJ2-7; 8 nucleotides agree with TRBD1. V gave up 3 bases and J gave up 3 bases; unmatched junction bases: 13. Germline V lookup: CDR1 SGHDN, CDR2 FVKESK. The CDR3 has 17 residues. The CDR3 nucleotides are TGTGCCAGCAGCCAGGGACGCCTTCCGGGACAGGTCTACGAGCAGTACTTC. Translation gives CASSQGRLPGQVYEQYF.

This chain connects TRBV29-1 to TRBJ1-2; 8 nucleotides match TRBD1. J was trimmed by 4 bases and V by 7 bases; bases with no gene match: 5. Per germline, CDR1 SQVTM and CDR2 ANQGSEA. CDR3 size: 12 residues. The DNA of the CDR3 is TGCAGCGCGGACAGGGAAGGCTATGGCTACACCTTC. This sequence encodes CSADREGYGYTF.

This clone was seen more than once but under ten times. The chain couples TRBV10-2 to TRBJ2-7; TRBD2 is a possible D gene (6 bases). Germline V gene sequence: CDR1 WSHSY, CDR2 SAAADI. Trimming stripped 5 bases from V and 6 bases from J, with 20 bases between. The CDR3 has 15 amino acids. The CDR3 DNA sequence: TGCGCCAGCAGTTCCTCCCCCCCGGAGCGGGTCGAGCAGTACTTC. Residues: CASSSSPPERVEQYF.

This clone was detected only a few times. The V gene is TRBV15, the J gene TRBJ1-1, with no clear D. V lost 0 bases to trimming and J lost 3 bases, with 5 bases between them. Looked up from germline, CDR1 is LNHNV and CDR2 is YYDKDF (reference sequence). This CDR3 spans 13 amino acids. CDR3 nucleotide sequence: TGTGCCACCAGCAGAGATGCGGACACTGAAGCTTTCTTT. Protein sequence: CATSRDADTEAFF.

There are a few counts of this clone. V gene TRBV5-1 combines with J gene TRBJ2-1, with 7 bases identical to TRBD2. Germline trimming cut 0 bases from V and 3 bases from J; bases unmatched to any gene: 3. Looked up from germline, CDR1 is SGHRS and CDR2 is YFSETQ. The CDR3 runs to 15 residues. For the CDR3, the DNA is TGCGCCAGCAGCTTGGTCGGGAGGATCTACAATGAGCAGTTCTTC. Amino acids: CASSLVGRIYNEQFF.

This clone was counted only a few times. The V call is TRBV11-2, the J call TRBJ2-7; a weak D match, TRBD2 (6 bases). CDR1 is SGHAT and CDR2 is FQNNGV in the germline V gene. This CDR3 has 16 residues. Trimming shortened V by 3 bases and J by 4 bases, and 19 bases separated the two germline ends. The chain's CDR3 is CASSLDPGQGRYEQYF. The CDR3 DNA reads TGTGCCAGCAGCTTGGACCCAGGACAAGGGAGGTACGAGCAGTACTTC.

V and J are TRBV30 and TRBJ2-1, with no clear D. Germline V lookup: CDR1 GTSNPN, CDR2 SVGIG (reference sequence). V lost 4 bases and J lost 10, with 11 bases in between. The length of the CDR3 is 11 residues. Here the CDR3 reads CAWNLDGEQFF. In nucleotides, the CDR3 is TGTGCCTGGAACCTAGACGGCGAGCAGTTCTTC.

This clone turned up a few times. The chain couples TRBV10-3 to TRBJ2-7; 7 bases line up with TRBD2. This CDR3 has 13 amino acids. Germline V CDR1 and CDR2: ENHRY, SYGVKD. Germline trimming cut 5 bases from V and 3 bases from J; bases unmatched to any gene: 4. As DNA, the CDR3 is TGTGCCATCAGTTGGGACTACAACTACGAGCAGTACTTC. Protein sequence: CAISWDYNYEQYF.

In this sample, this clone turned up a few times. The chain recombines TRBV4-2 with TRBJ2-1; TRBD2 aligns across 10 bases. CDR1 LGHNA and CDR2 YNFKEQ come from the germline V gene. Trimming took 1 base from V and 9 from J; bases not matched to a gene: 12. This CDR3 region has 17 residues. The CDR3 nucleotides read TGTGCCAGCAGCCAAGCGGCTAGCGGGGGACCTATGGGTGAGCAGTTCTTC. It codes for CASSQAASGGPMGEQFF.

The genes are TRBV7-2 and TRBJ2-1, with D possibly matching TRBD1 (7 bases). The V and J ends lost 5 bases and 7 bases respectively, with 18 bases between them. Germline loops: CDR1 SGHTA, CDR2 FQGNSA. This CDR3 has 15 residues. The CDR3: CASSPSGQEGNEQFF. The CDR3 DNA is TGTGCCAGCAGCCCGTCCGGACAGGAGGGGAATGAGCAGTTCTTC.

The chain uses TRBV18 and TRBJ2-5; a weak D match, TRBD1 (6 bases). Trimming stripped 0 bases from V and 1 base from J, with 12 bases between. Germline CDR1 reads KGHSH; CDR2 reads LQKENI. This CDR3 contains 16 residues. The CDR3 spells CASSPPGARAQETQYF. The CDR3 nucleotides read TGTGCCAGCTCACCACCGGGGGCCAGAGCCCAAGAGACCCAGTACTTC.

There are a few counts of this clone. The V and J genes are TRBV7-9 and TRBJ1-2; a possible D gene is TRBD1 (6 bases). The V and J ends lost 7 bases and 6 bases respectively, with 18 bases between them. The CDR3 is made up of 14 amino acids. CDR1 is SEHNR and CDR2 is FQNEAQ in the germline V gene (reference sequence). CDR3 in amino acids: CASNQGQGNHGYTF. The CDR3 region has the DNA TGTGCCAGCAACCAAGGGCAGGGGAACCATGGCTACACCTTC. The full variable domain, completed using reference TRBV7-9 and TRBJ1-2, is DTGVSQNPRHKITKRGQNVTFRCDPISEHNRLYWYRQTLGQGPEFLTYFQNEAQLEKSRLLSDRFSAERPKGSFSTLEIQRTEQGDSAMYLCASNQGQGNHGYTFGSGTRLTVV.